Each of the 17 T cell receptor beta chains below was sequenced from the same sample in a study of graft-versus-host responses after intestinal transplantation. TCRdb keeps only in-frame clones here, not all; method: immunoSEQ multiplex PCR. The table includes roughly 100,000 clones, roughly nine tenths detected once. These receptors have no known antigen. The source material was unstimulated CD4+ T cells sorted from spleen or lymph node cells, sampled before intestinal transplant. These receptors came from a human donor who received an intestinal transplant.

The rearrangement joins TRBV28 to TRBJ2-5, with D possibly TRBD1 on 5 matching bases. CDR3 size: 14 residues. Germline values: CDR1 MDHEN, CDR2 SYDVKM. Trimming shortened V by 2 bases and J by 4 bases, and 11 bases separated the two germline ends. The CDR3 reads CASSLRGPGETQYF. The CDR3, as DNA: TGTGCCAGCAGTTTAAGGGGCCCGGGAGAGACCCAGTACTTC.

The rearrangement links TRBV6-1 to TRBJ1-2; a weak D match, TRBD1 (5 bases). Trimming removed 4 bases at V and 4 bases at J, with 10 bases between. Germline CDR1 and CDR2: MNHNS and SASEGT. The CDR3 runs to 13 residues. CDR3 nucleotide sequence: TGTGCCAGCAGTGGTTCCGGGACCTATGGCTACACCTTC. Translated, it gives CASSGSGTYGYTF.

The CDR3 sequence is CASSLAGGRTGELFF. As DNA, the CDR3 is TGTGCCAGCAGCTTAGCGGGAGGTCGAACCGGGGAGCTGTTTTTT. The chain employs TRBV7-9 and TRBJ2-2; tentatively, D is TRBD2 (6 bases). This CDR3 comprises 15 residues. V was cut by 0 bases and J by 5 bases, with 10 bases left in between. Germline V CDR1 and CDR2: SEHNR, FQNEAQ (reference sequence).

The chain carries TRBV5-5 and TRBJ1-3, with TRBD1 as a possible D gene (5 bases). This CDR3 is built from 18 residues. The germline V gene encodes CDR1 SGHKS and CDR2 YYEKEE (reference sequence). The V and J ends lost 0 bases and 0 bases respectively, with 16 bases between them. The chain's CDR3 is CASSLGVRVPLSGNTIYF. The CDR3 region has the DNA TGTGCCAGCAGCTTGGGGGTCAGGGTTCCGCTCTCTGGAAACACCATATATTTT.

This chain links TRBV6-1 with TRBJ2-7, with a tentative D call TRBD1 (6 bases). Per germline, CDR1 MNHNS and CDR2 SASEGT. The CDR3 is 14 amino acids. With 6 bases removed from V and 3 bases from J, the gap between germline ends came to 15 bases. The CDR3 spells CASRSDSGVYEQYF. CDR3 sequence (DNA): TGTGCCAGCAGGTCCGACTCAGGGGTCTACGAGCAGTACTTC.

The rearrangement joins TRBV10-1 to TRBJ2-3, with 9 bases matching TRBD1. Looked up from germline, CDR1 is WNHNN and CDR2 is SYGVQD (reference sequence). J was trimmed by 1 base and V by 6 bases; bases with no gene match: 5. The CDR3 sequence is 15 residues long. CDR3 amino acids: CASSPQGAGTDTQYF. For the CDR3, the DNA is TGCGCCAGCAGCCCACAGGGGGCTGGCACAGATACGCAGTATTTT.

CDR3 sequence: CASSSESHPGGQASYTF. Written as DNA, the CDR3 is TGTGCCAGCAGCTCCGAAAGCCACCCAGGGGGCCAGGCCAGCTACACCTTC. The chain uses TRBV7-9 and TRBJ1-2; TRBD1 aligns across 8 bases. The CDR3 has 17 amino acids. The V and J ends lost 4 bases and 9 bases, in that order; junction bases with no gene match: 19. In germline, CDR1 is SEHNR, CDR2 FQNEAQ (reference sequence).

The rearrangement links TRBV7-3 to TRBJ2-6; perhaps TRBD1 as D (6 bases). Germline values: CDR1 SGHTA, CDR2 FQGTGA. V lost 5 bases, J lost 2 bases, and 10 bases lay in between. The CDR3 spans 15 residues. The CDR3 loop reads CASSPQGPGANVLTF. The CDR3 nucleotides are TGTGCCAGCAGCCCTCAGGGGCCTGGGGCCAACGTCCTGACTTTC.

V and J are TRBV7-2 and TRBJ1-5, with 8 nucleotides matching TRBD1. Trimming took 10 bases from V and 7 from J; bases not matched to a gene: 9. Germline lookup yields CDR1 SGHTA and CDR2 FQGNSA. This CDR3 is 13 amino acids long. The DNA of the CDR3 is TGTGCCACCGCTAGCGGGGACAGGCAGCCCCAGCATTTT. Protein: CATASGDRQPQHF.

The chain recombines TRBV6-5 with TRBJ2-7; possibly TRBD1 for D (6 bases). This CDR3 is 14 amino acids long. Trimming took off 6 bases at V and 2 bases at J, with 14 bases between the two ends. Germline CDR1 reads MNHEY; CDR2 reads SVGAGI. CDR3 amino acids: CASRPGQHPYEQYF. CDR3 nucleotides: TGTGCCAGCAGACCCGGACAGCACCCCTACGAGCAGTACTTC.

CDR3 in amino acids: CASSLNPENTGELFF. The CDR3 bases are TGTGCCAGCAGCTTGAATCCGGAGAACACCGGGGAGCTGTTTTTT. The rearrangement joins TRBV5-4 to TRBJ2-2; D ambiguous. With 1 base removed from V and 1 base from J, the gap between germline ends came to 8 bases. In germline, CDR1 is SGHNT, CDR2 YYREEE (reference sequence). The CDR3 runs 15 residues. The complete variable domain, with remaining parts taken from reference TRBV5-4 and TRBJ2-2, reads ETGVTQSPTHLIKTRGQQVTLRCSSQSGHNTVSWYQQALGQGPQFIFQYYREEENGRGNFPPRFSGLQFPNYSSELNVNALELDDSALYLCASSLNPENTGELFFGEGSRLTVL.

About this clone itself: Other DNA sequences of this sample code for an identical CDR3. This CDR3 is CASSRDRSPGDQPQHF. In DNA, the CDR3 is TGTGCCAGCAGCCGGGACAGGTCTCCAGGGGATCAGCCCCAGCATTTT. The chain has TRBV6-6 and TRBJ1-5; 8 nucleotides agree with TRBD1. The ends lost 6 bases at V and 5 bases at J; junction bases unmatched: 12. The length of the CDR3 is 16 residues. Germline V gene lookup returns CDR1 MNHNY and CDR2 SVGAGI (reference sequence).

The chain uses TRBV5-4 and TRBJ2-3; D ambiguous. V was pared by 0 bases and J by 1 base, with 3 bases between. This CDR3 is 13 amino acids long. The germline V gene encodes CDR1 SGHNT and CDR2 YYREEE (reference sequence). The CDR3 DNA is TGTGCCAGCAGCTTGGTGGGCACAGATACGCAGTATTTT. Translation gives CASSLVGTDTQYF.

The V gene is TRBV12-5, the J gene TRBJ1-5; weak D call: TRBD1 (5 bases). This CDR3 region has 14 residues. Between the trimmed V and J ends, which lost 8 bases and 5 bases, there was a span of 16 bases. Germline CDR1 and CDR2: LGHNT and FRNRAP. CDR3 amino acids: CASTYGGSDQPQHF. CDR3 nucleotides: TGTGCTAGTACGTACGGGGGTTCGGATCAGCCCCAGCATTTT.

V is TRBV6-1 and J is TRBJ2-5; tentatively, D is TRBD2 (6 bases). The ends were cut back, 4 bases at V and 5 bases at J, with 14 bases in the middle. Germline V gene lookup returns CDR1 MNHNS and CDR2 SASEGT. This CDR3 is 14 amino acids long. CDR3 bases: TGTGCCAGCAGTGGCGGGACCCCCGGGGAGACCCAGTACTTC. This translates into CASSGGTPGETQYF.

The chain couples TRBV11-3 to TRBJ2-1; 16 bases agree with TRBD2. The J segment lost 6 bases and the V segment lost 4 bases, leaving 6 bases of the junction unmatched. Germline CDR1 and CDR2: SGHNT and YENEEA. The CDR3 is 17 amino acids. CDR3 DNA: TGTGCCAGCAGCTCCGGGACTAGCGGGGGGGCCCGCAATGAGCAGTTCTTC. This encodes CASSSGTSGGARNEQFF. The full variable domain, with the rest looked up from reference TRBV11-3 and TRBJ2-1, is EAGVVQSPRYKIIEKKQPVAFWCNPISGHNTLYWYLQNLGQGPELLIRYENEEAVDDSQLPKDRFSAERLKGVDSTLKIQPAELGDSAVYLCASSSGTSGGARNEQFFGPGTRLTVL.

Written as DNA, the CDR3 is TGTGCCAGCAGCTCAGACAGGGGGCAGAGCTATGGCTACACCTTC. It specifies CASSSDRGQSYGYTF. The rearrangement links TRBV7-2 to TRBJ1-2; 10 positions match TRBD1. V lost 4 bases to trimming and J lost 4 bases; unmatched junction nucleotides: 6. Germline lookup yields CDR1 SGHTA and CDR2 FQGNSA. The CDR3 is 15 residues long.